This entry describes one T cell receptor beta chain. The clone's antigen remains unknown. Nothing much larger sits one base from this clone, and base qualities are not available. The sample comes from a study of CD8+ T cells in alopecia areata (dated 2018 in TCRdb). With regard to the full study: In both human patients and the C3H/HeJ mouse model, the study applied high-throughput TCRbeta sequencing to look at T cell clonal expansion in alopecia areata. RNA was extracted with the PAXgene miRNA kit for fixed scalp, the miRNeasy kit for PBMCs, and the RNeasy kit for mouse skin. In humans, TCRbeta sequencing was performed on scalp tissue and on sorted CD4+ and CD8+ peripheral blood T cells from healthy controls and from patients with patchy or totalis/universalis alopecia areata. Scalp clonality was compared among normal scalp (n=4), patchy alopecia areata scalp (n=8), and alopecia totalis/universalis scalp (n=8). Amplification of TCRbeta CDR3 regions was done by immunoSEQ multiplex PCR using 35 Vbeta forward primers and 13 Jbeta reverse primers. Here is what the overall study found, with its caveats: Unlike mouse skin, where gammadelta T cells dominate, normal human skin contains resident alphabeta T cells that get sequenced too, which complicates analysis of the scalp TCR repertoire. Shared TCR sequences between patients were less evident than in mice, which may be partly attributable to HLA diversity in the patient population. Lesional scalp, especially in alopecia totalis/universalis, showed higher clonality and more expanded CD8+ clones than normal scalp, suggesting antigenic drive.

The germline V gene (reference sequence) supplies CDR1 MNHEY and CDR2 SMNVEV. V loses 5 bases of germline sequence and J loses 6 bases, and the interval between the two ends is 8 bases. There are 12 amino acids in the CDR3, from cysteine to phenylalanine inclusive. CDR3 DNA only is kept here, 36 bases in frame from base 1. Library generation was performed with the immunoSEQ multiplex PCR assay. For TCR sequencing, RNA was extracted from every sample and reverse transcribed into cDNA to serve as template. SuperScript III was used for first-strand cDNA synthesis, primed with a 2:1 mix of oligo-dT and random hexamers. Amplification bias was assessed with a synthetic immune receptor repertoire, and residual bias was removed computationally. Per the original workflow: Raw reads were preprocessed to remove errors, and CDR3 was defined according to IMGT conventions as the region from the conserved cysteine to phenylalanine. To get clonality, Shannon entropy was normalized by log2 of the number of productive unique TCRs and the result was subtracted from 1. Scalp TCRbeta sequences were cross-referenced with sorted blood CD4 and CD8 repertoires so that the CD4 or CD8 identity of scalp clones could be inferred. TCRdb's version of the immuneACCESS table is confined to in-frame rearrangements and falls short of the full clone set. An unresolved V gene accounts for under half of the shortfall where checked; the remainder is of unknown origin. V and J calls and clone size are those listed in that table; D and trimming were worked out from the DNA. For this sample there are around 120,000 clones; around 50% appear just once. The ten largest clones capture about 11% of the sample.

Lesional scalp punch biopsies and peripheral blood were obtained from alopecia areata patients. PBMCs were separated by density centrifugation and stained for CD3, CD4 and CD8, after which CD4+ and CD8+ T cells were sorted on a FACSAria. Alopecia areata patients who were not treated were recruited through a multicenter biomarker study. For five biomarker-study patients, blood CD8+ T cells were further sorted into NKG2D-low and NKG2D-high fractions. The rearranged segments are TRBV27 and TRBJ2-1; no D segment can be confidently identified. The clonotype originates from a human donor with alopecia areata. The sample taken for sequencing was NKG2D-low CD8+ T cells sorted from blood. Explained via the paper, the cell subset or site label denotes: sorted CD8+ NKG2D-low blood T cells. For the CDR3, the sequence is CASSHTPNEQFF. The nucleotide sequence is TGTGCCAGCAGTCACACTCCCAATGAGCAGTTCTTC.